The 28 T cell receptor beta chains below were found in one sample sequenced in a study of cytomegalovirus exposure and HLA in healthy donors (dated by TCRdb to 2015 to 2018). Receptors were amplified or captured by the immunoSEQ multiplex PCR assay. For the multiplex PCR, a mixture combining 60 forward primers for TCR Vbeta segments and 13 reverse primers for TCR Jbeta segments was used. TCRdb obtained this table from immuneACCESS and retained in-frame rearrangements with V and J assigned. These tables miss some clones; where compared with another copy, unresolved V genes account for less than half of the shortfall, and the remainder is unexplained. In this sample the table shows hundreds of thousands of clones, 70% to 85% of which occur a single time. The top ten clonotypes cover approximately 0.5% of the sample. Material: PBMCs. The receptors were gathered from a woman between 40 and 50 years old in good health and CMV-seronegative.

The rearrangement joins TRBV19 to TRBJ1-2, with TRBD1 identical over 7 bases. CDR1 is LNHDA, CDR2 SQIVND, per germline (reference sequence). Unmatched junction bases numbered 10, after V lost 3 bases and J lost 0 bases. The CDR3 totals 17 residues. CDR3 protein: CASSIRTGTRSNYGYTF. CDR3 DNA: TGTGCCAGTAGTATCCGGACAGGTACCCGATCTAACTATGGCTACACCTTC. Looking up the rest from reference TRBV19 and TRBJ1-2 gives the full variable domain: DGGITQSPKYLFRKEGQNVTLSCEQNLNHDAMYWYRQDPGQGLRLIYYSQIVNDFQKGDIAEGYSVSREKKESFPLTVTSAQKNPTAFYLCASSIRTGTRSNYGYTFGSGTRLTVV.

The chain is built from TRBV5-1 and TRBJ2-6, with D tentatively TRBD1 (5 bases). The germline gives CDR1 SGHRS, CDR2 YFSETQ. This CDR3 has 19 residues. With 4 bases removed from V and 1 base from J, the gap between germline ends came to 21 bases. This CDR3 reads CASSRLGIQAASGANVLTF. CDR3 in DNA: TGCGCCAGCAGCCGCCTTGGTATACAGGCCGCGTCTGGGGCCAACGTCCTGACTTTC.

This chain uses TRBV14 with TRBJ2-5; D call uncertain. The tail of the sequence fits TRBJ2-7 better, so the J call may be wrong. This CDR3 is 11 amino acids long. CDR1 is SGHDN, CDR2 FVKESK, per germline. The chain's CDR3 is CASSQRYEQYF. The CDR3 DNA reads TGTGCCAGCAGCCAGCGCTACGAGCAGTACTTC.

The chain carries TRBV2 and TRBJ1-2; 7 bases fit TRBD1. The J segment lost 7 bases and the V segment lost 3 bases, leaving 5 bases of the junction unmatched. The germline V gene has CDR1 SNHLY and CDR2 FYNNEI. The CDR3 consists of 13 residues. This chain's CDR3 is CASSEVGGSGYTF. The DNA for the CDR3 is TGTGCCAGCAGTGAGGTAGGGGGCAGTGGCTACACCTTC.

The gene calls are TRBV6-4 and TRBJ1-1; D ambiguous. CDR1 MRHNA and CDR2 SNTAGT come from the germline V gene. The length of the CDR3 is 14 residues. Deletions cut 5 bases from V and 1 base from J, with 11 bases between. CDR3 sequence: CASSWTEGNTEAFF. Here the CDR3 DNA reads TGTGCCAGCAGTTGGACGGAGGGGAACACTGAAGCTTTCTTT.

The V call is TRBV5-1, the J call TRBJ2-1, with D perhaps matching TRBD1 (5 bases). Looked up from germline, CDR1 is SGHRS and CDR2 is YFSETQ. The ends were cut back, 7 bases at V and 8 bases at J, with 16 bases in the middle. The CDR3 is 13 residues long. The CDR3 nucleotides are TGCGCCAGCTGTTCCCAGGGTGTCGATGAGCAGTTCTTC. Translation: CASCSQGVDEQFF.

Written as DNA, the CDR3 is TGTGCCAGCAGCCGCGACTCTACTGTTAACTATGGCTACACCTTC. This sequence encodes CASSRDSTVNYGYTF. The chain links TRBV6-1 to TRBJ1-2, with D unresolved. V dropped 6 bases and J dropped 1 base, with 15 bases sitting between them. Per germline, CDR1 MNHNS and CDR2 SASEGT. The length of the CDR3 is 15 residues.

The chain recombines TRBV6-5 with TRBJ2-1; 8 bases match TRBD2. After removal of 5 bases from V and 7 bases from J, the junction contained 4 bases not matched to a gene. Germline V lookup: CDR1 MNHEY, CDR2 SVGAGI. CDR3 length: 13 residues. Written as DNA, the CDR3 is TGTGCCAGCAGTCCCCGACTAGCGAATGAGCAGTTCTTC. It is translated as CASSPRLANEQFF.

The rearrangement joins TRBV7-2 to TRBJ2-3, with 14 bases that match TRBD2. The CDR3 totals 18 residues. Germline V gene data show CDR1 as SGHTA and CDR2 as FQGNSA. V lost 1 base and J lost 5; bases outside the gene matches: 8. The CDR3 is CASSLVGGLAGVEDTQYF. The CDR3 bases are TGTGCCAGCAGCTTAGTGGGGGGACTAGCGGGGGTTGAAGATACGCAGTATTTT.

This sequence joins TRBV2 and TRBJ2-3; TRBD1 matches 7 bases. V lost 6 bases to trimming and J lost 0 bases; unmatched junction nucleotides: 6. Germline V gene lookup returns CDR1 SNHLY and CDR2 FYNNEI. The CDR3 consists of 15 residues. CDR3 nucleotide sequence: TGTGCCAGCAGCATCCGGGACAGCAGCACAGATACGCAGTATTTT. This gives the protein CASSIRDSSTDTQYF.

This sequence joins TRBV18 and TRBJ2-5, with D possibly being TRBD2 (5 bases). V was clipped by 6 bases and J by 3 bases, with 17 bases between them. The CDR3 is 15 amino acids. Germline loops: CDR1 KGHSH, CDR2 LQKENI. The CDR3 DNA sequence: TGTGCCAGCTCCCAATCTCCGAGCGGAAAAGAGACCCAGTACTTC. This encodes CASSQSPSGKETQYF.

V gene TRBV18 combines with J gene TRBJ2-1; D is unresolved. The CDR3 extends over 14 amino acids. Trimming took off 3 bases at V and 9 bases at J, with 15 bases between the two ends. Germline values: CDR1 KGHSH, CDR2 LQKENI. The CDR3 reads CASSPVAPGIEQFF. The CDR3 bases are TGTGCCAGCTCACCGGTAGCCCCCGGAATTGAGCAGTTCTTC.

This clone was detected only once. The chain recombines TRBV30 with TRBJ1-1, with a weak D call TRBD1 (6 bases). CDR3 size: 14 residues. Germline V gives CDR1 GTSNPN, CDR2 SVGIG (reference sequence). The V end lost 3 bases, the J end lost 4 bases, and 15 bases lay between the germline ends. The CDR3 here is CAWRLWGGATEAFF. Here the CDR3 DNA reads TGTGCCTGGAGGCTATGGGGGGGGGCCACTGAAGCTTTCTTT.

The CDR3 here is CASSGTVGRNTEAFF. The CDR3 DNA reads TGTGCCAGTAGTGGGACAGTTGGGAGGAACACTGAAGCTTTCTTT. The genes are TRBV19 and TRBJ1-1; 7 bases align to TRBD1. CDR1 and CDR2 from the germline V gene are LNHDA and SQIVND (reference sequence). CDR3 length: 15 residues. The ends lost 5 bases at V and 1 base at J; junction bases unmatched: 7.

The genes are TRBV15 and TRBJ1-1, with TRBD1 identical over 7 bases. V trimming: 1 base; J trimming: 1 base; junction bases outside the gene matches: 9. The germline V gene has CDR1 LNHNV and CDR2 YYDKDF (reference sequence). CDR3 length equals 17 residues. The CDR3 loop reads CATSRGISGQKNTEAFF. CDR3 in DNA: TGTGCCACCAGCAGAGGAATTTCGGGACAGAAGAACACTGAAGCTTTCTTT.

This clone came up once. The V and J genes are TRBV28 and TRBJ2-5, with D perhaps matching TRBD1 (8 bases). Trimming took 4 bases from V and 4 from J, leaving 10 bases between them. This CDR3 region has 13 residues. CDR1 and CDR2 (germline): MDHEN, SYDVKM. CDR3 residues: CASSYRGGETQYF. DNA of the CDR3: TGTGCCAGCAGTTACAGGGGGGGAGAGACCCAGTACTTC. Drawing the rest from reference TRBV28 and TRBJ2-5, the complete variable domain is DVKVTQSSRYLVKRTGEKVFLECVQDMDHENMFWYRQDPGLGLRLIYFSYDVKMKEKGDIPEGYSVSREKKERFSLILESASTNQTSMYLCASSYRGGETQYFGPGTRLLVL.

This clone was counted only a few times. The chain employs TRBV2 and TRBJ2-7, with a possible D match to TRBD2 (6 bases). Per germline, CDR1 SNHLY and CDR2 FYNNEI. CDR3 length equals 12 residues. V was trimmed by 6 bases and J by 5 bases, leaving 11 bases between them. The CDR3 region has the DNA TGTGCCAGCAGGGAGGGAGCCAACGAGCAGTACTTC. This encodes CASREGANEQYF.

The CDR3 DNA follows: TGTGCCAGCTCCGGACAGGGCGATGGCTACACCTTC. Protein: CASSGQGDGYTF. The chain carries TRBV18 and TRBJ1-2; 8 nucleotides align to TRBD1. Germline lookup yields CDR1 KGHSH and CDR2 LQKENI. This CDR3 is 12 amino acids long. V lost 6 bases and J lost 6; bases outside the gene matches: 3.

The chain recombines TRBV11-3 with TRBJ2-1, with 10 bases fitting TRBD2. The V and J ends lost 4 bases and 4 bases, in that order; junction bases with no gene match: 4. There are 15 residues in the CDR3. The germline CDR1 and CDR2 sequences are SGHNT and YENEEA. The CDR3 bases are TGTGCCAGCAGCTATAGCGGGGGGTCGTACAATGAGCAGTTCTTC. Amino acid sequence: CASSYSGGSYNEQFF.

This sequence joins TRBV30 and TRBJ1-1, with D perhaps matching TRBD1 (6 bases). From germline, CDR1 is GTSNPN and CDR2 SVGIG (reference sequence). Deletions cut 8 bases from V and 3 bases from J, with 22 bases between. The CDR3 contains 15 residues. The CDR3 DNA reads as TGTGCCATTTACGGGGGGCCGGGGGTGGACACTGAAGCTTTCTTT. It is translated as CAIYGGPGVDTEAFF.

The chain employs TRBV30 and TRBJ2-3; TRBD1 agrees at 11 bases. Germline-derived CDR1 and CDR2 are GTSNPN and SVGIG (reference sequence). The CDR3 totals 20 residues. The J segment lost 3 bases and the V segment lost 1 base, leaving 18 bases of the junction unmatched. In DNA, the CDR3 is TGTGCCTGGAGTGGGGATAGCTGGAGTGAGGGACAGGGGGAAACAGATACGCAGTATTTT. Residues: CAWSGDSWSEGQGETDTQYF.

The chain employs TRBV19 and TRBJ1-5; D is ambiguous. Trimming removed 1 base at V and 16 bases at J, with 11 bases between. CDR3 length: 11 amino acids. Germline V lookup: CDR1 LNHDA, CDR2 SQIVND (reference sequence). For the CDR3, the DNA is TGTGCCAGTAGTATAGGAGGAGGAAAACATTTT. It encodes CASSIGGGKHF.

This rearrangement joins TRBV5-4 to TRBJ2-1, with TRBD2 matching 12 bases. The CDR3 consists of 16 residues. Unmatched junction bases numbered 7, after V lost 4 bases and J lost 5 bases. CDR1 is SGHNT and CDR2 is YYREEE in the germline V gene (reference sequence). CDR3 region: CASSPWTSGADNEQFF. The CDR3 DNA reads TGTGCCAGCAGCCCGTGGACTAGCGGGGCAGACAATGAGCAGTTCTTC. The full variable domain, its missing parts supplied by reference TRBV5-4 and TRBJ2-1, is ETGVTQSPTHLIKTRGQQVTLRCSSQSGHNTVSWYQQALGQGPQFIFQYYREEENGRGNFPPRFSGLQFPNYSSELNVNALELDDSALYLCASSPWTSGADNEQFFGPGTRLTVL.

This clone has only a few counts. This chain links TRBV9 with TRBJ2-7, with a weak D call TRBD2 (5 bases). CDR3 length: 14 amino acids. The V and J ends lost 0 bases and 4 bases respectively, with 11 bases between them. Germline CDR1 reads SGDLS; CDR2 reads YYNGEE. The CDR3 coding sequence is TGTGCCAGCAGCGTAGCCCCGACGGGGTACGAGCAGTACTTC. Translated, it gives CASSVAPTGYEQYF.

This chain joins TRBV2 and TRBJ2-5; D is ambiguous. With 9 bases removed from V and 5 bases from J, the gap between germline ends came to 7 bases. The CDR3 runs 10 residues. From germline, CDR1 is SNHLY and CDR2 FYNNEI. This chain's CDR3 is CASEAETQYF. CDR3 nucleotide sequence: TGTGCCAGTGAAGCGGAGACCCAGTACTTC.

The J gene is TRBJ1-1, the V gene TRBV5-1, with 11 bases identical to TRBD1. This CDR3 contains 16 residues. Per the germline V gene, CDR1 is SGHRS and CDR2 is YFSETQ. With V trimmed by 4 bases and J by 7 bases, 12 bases remained unmatched. CDR3: CASSLPGQGVFGEAFF. CDR3 in DNA: TGCGCCAGCAGCCTGCCGGGACAGGGGGTGTTCGGTGAAGCTTTCTTT.

V gene TRBV19 combines with J gene TRBJ1-2; D call uncertain. The V end was cut by 1 base, the J end by 3 bases, with 12 bases between. Germline lookup yields CDR1 LNHDA and CDR2 SQIVND (reference sequence). This CDR3 region has 15 residues. CDR3 DNA sequence: TGTGCCAGTAGTATAGGAGCCGGTAGCTACTATGGCTACACCTTC. This codes for CASSIGAGSYYGYTF.

This clone has a handful of counts. This rearrangement joins TRBV5-4 to TRBJ2-5; D ambiguous. Per the germline V gene, CDR1 is SGHNT and CDR2 is YYREEE (reference sequence). Trimming removed 4 bases at V and 4 bases at J, with 5 bases between. The CDR3 runs to 11 residues. The CDR3 here is CASSPGETQYF. DNA of the CDR3: TGTGCCAGCAGCCCGGGAGAGACCCAGTACTTC.